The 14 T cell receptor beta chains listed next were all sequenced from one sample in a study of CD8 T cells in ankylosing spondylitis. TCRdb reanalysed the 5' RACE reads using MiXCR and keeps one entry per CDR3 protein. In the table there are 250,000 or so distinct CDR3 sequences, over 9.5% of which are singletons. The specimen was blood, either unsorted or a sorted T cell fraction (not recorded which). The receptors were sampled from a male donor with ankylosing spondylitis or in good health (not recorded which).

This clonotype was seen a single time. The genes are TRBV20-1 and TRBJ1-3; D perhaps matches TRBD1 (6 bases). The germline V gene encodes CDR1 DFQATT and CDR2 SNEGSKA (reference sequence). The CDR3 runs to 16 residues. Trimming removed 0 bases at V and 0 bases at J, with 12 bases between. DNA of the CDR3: TGCAGTGCTAGAGATATAGACAGGTCCTCTGGAAACACCATATATTTT. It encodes CSARDIDRSSGNTIYF.

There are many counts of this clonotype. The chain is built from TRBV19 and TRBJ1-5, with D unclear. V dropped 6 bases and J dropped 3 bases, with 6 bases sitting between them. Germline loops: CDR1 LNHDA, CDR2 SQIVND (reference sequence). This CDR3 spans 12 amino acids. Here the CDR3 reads CASSHTNQPQHF. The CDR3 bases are TGTGCCAGTAGCCATACCAATCAGCCCCAGCATTTT.

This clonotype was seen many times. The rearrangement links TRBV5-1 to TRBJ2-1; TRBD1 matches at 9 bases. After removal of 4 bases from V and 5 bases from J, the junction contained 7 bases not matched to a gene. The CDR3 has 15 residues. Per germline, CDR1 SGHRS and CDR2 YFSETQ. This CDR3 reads CASSLQGALNNEQFF. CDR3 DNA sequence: TGCGCCAGCAGCCTACAGGGGGCATTAAACAATGAGCAGTTCTTC.

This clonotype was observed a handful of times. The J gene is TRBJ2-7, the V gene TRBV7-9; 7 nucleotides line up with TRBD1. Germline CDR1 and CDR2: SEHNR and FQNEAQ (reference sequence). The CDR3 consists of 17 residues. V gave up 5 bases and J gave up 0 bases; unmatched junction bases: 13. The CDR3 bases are TGTGCCAGCAGCACCCAAGGGTCCGGGACAGTCTCCTACGAGCAGTACTTC. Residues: CASSTQGSGTVSYEQYF.

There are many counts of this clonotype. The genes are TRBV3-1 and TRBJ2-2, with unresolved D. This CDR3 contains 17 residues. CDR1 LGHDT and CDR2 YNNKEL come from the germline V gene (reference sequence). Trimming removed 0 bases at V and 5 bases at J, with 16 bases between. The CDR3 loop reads CASSQELGSPPTGELFF. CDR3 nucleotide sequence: TGTGCCAGCAGCCAAGAGTTAGGCAGCCCTCCTACCGGGGAGCTGTTTTTT.

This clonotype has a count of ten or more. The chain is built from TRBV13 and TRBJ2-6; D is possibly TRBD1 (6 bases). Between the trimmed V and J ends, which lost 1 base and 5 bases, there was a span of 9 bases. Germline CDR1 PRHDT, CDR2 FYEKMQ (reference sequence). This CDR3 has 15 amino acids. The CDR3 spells CASSLVGARANVLTF. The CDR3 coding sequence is TGTGCCAGCAGCTTAGTGGGGGCTAGGGCCAACGTCCTGACTTTC.

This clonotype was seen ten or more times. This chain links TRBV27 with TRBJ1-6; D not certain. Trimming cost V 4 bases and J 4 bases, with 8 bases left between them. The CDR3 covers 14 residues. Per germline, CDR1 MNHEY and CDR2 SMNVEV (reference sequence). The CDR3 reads CASSYGVYNSPLHF. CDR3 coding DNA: TGTGCCAGCAGTTACGGGGTGTATAATTCACCCCTCCACTTT.

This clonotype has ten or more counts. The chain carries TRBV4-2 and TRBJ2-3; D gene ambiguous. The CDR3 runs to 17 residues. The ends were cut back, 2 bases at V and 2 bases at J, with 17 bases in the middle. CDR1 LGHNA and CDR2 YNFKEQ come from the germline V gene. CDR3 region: CASSQYPSASNTDTQYF. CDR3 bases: TGTGCCAGCAGCCAATACCCAAGCGCCTCAAACACAGATACGCAGTATTTT.

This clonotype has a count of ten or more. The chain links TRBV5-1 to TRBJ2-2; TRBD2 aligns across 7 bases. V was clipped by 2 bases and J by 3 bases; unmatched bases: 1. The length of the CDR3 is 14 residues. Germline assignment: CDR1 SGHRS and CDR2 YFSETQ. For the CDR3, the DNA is TGCGCCAGCAGCTTCAGCGGGGACACCGGGGAGCTGTTTTTT. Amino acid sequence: CASSFSGDTGELFF.

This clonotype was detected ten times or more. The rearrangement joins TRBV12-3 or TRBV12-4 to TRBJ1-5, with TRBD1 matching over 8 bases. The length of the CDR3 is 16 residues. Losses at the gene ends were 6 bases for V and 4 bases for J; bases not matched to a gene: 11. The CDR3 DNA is TGTGCCAGCAGCCGGGGGACAGGCACATTGAATCAGCCCCAGCATTTT. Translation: CASSRGTGTLNQPQHF.

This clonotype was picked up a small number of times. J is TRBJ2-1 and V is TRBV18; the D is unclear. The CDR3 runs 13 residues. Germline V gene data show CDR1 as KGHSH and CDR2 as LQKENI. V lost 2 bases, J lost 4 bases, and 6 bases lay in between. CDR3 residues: CASSPNRYNEQFF. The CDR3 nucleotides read TGTGCCAGCTCACCAAACAGATACAATGAGCAGTTCTTC.

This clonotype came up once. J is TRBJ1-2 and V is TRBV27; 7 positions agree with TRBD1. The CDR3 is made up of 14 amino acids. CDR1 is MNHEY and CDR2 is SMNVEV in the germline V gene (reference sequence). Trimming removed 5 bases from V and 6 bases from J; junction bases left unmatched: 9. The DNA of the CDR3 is TGTGCCAGCAGTCGTAGACAGGGAAACCATGGCTACACCTTC. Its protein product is CASSRRQGNHGYTF.

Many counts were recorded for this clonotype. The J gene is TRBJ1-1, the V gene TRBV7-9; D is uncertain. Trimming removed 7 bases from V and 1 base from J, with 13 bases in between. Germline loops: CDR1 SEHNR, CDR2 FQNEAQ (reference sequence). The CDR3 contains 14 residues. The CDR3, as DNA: TGTGCCAGCAACCCCCGGCGGCCGAACACTGAAGCTTTCTTT. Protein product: CASNPRRPNTEAFF. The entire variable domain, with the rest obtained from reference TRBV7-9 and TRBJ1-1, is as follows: DTGVSQNPRHKITKRGQNVTFRCDPISEHNRLYWYRQTLGQGPEFLTYFQNEAQLEKSRLLSDRFSAERPKGSFSTLEIQRTEQGDSAMYLCASNPRRPNTEAFFGQGTRLTVV.

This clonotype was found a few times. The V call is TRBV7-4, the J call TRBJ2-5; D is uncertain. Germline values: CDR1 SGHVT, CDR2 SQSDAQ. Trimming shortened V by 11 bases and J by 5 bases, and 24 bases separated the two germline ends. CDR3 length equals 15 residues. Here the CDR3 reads CALKGPLGARETQYF. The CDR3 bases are TGTGCCCTGAAGGGCCCCCTGGGTGCCCGGGAGACCCAGTACTTC.